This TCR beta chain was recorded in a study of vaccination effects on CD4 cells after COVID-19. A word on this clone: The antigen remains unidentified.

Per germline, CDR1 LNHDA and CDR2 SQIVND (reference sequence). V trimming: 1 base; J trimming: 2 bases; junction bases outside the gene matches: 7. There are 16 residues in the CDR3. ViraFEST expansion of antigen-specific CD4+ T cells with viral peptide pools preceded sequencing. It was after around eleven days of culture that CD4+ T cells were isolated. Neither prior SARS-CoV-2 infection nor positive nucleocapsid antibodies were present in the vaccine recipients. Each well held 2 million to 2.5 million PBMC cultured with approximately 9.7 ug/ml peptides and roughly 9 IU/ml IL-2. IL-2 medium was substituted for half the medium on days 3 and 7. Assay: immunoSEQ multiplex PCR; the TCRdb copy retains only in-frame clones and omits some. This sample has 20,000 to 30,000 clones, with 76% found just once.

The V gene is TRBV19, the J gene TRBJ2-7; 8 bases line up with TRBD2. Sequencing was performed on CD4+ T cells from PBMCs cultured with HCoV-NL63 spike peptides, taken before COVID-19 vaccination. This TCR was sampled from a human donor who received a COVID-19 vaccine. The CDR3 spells CASSIAAGGATYEQYF. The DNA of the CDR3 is TGTGCCAGTAGTATAGCGGCGGGAGGCGCAACCTACGAGCAGTACTTC.